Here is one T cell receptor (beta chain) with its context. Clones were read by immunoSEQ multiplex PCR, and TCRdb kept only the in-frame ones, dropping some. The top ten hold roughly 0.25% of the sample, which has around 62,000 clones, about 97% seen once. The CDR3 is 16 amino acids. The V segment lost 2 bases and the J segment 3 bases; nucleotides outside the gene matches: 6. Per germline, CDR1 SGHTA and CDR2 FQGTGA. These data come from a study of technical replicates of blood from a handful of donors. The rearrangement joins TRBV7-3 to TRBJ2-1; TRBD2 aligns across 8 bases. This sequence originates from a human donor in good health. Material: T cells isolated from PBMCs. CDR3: CASSLSSREGYNEQFF. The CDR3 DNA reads TGTGCCAGCAGCTTATCATCCCGGGAGGGCTACAATGAGCAGTTCTTC.